This T cell receptor beta chain was recovered during a study of blood T cell repertoires in COVID-19. The repertoire was sequenced with immunoSEQ multiplex PCR; TCRdb's copy has only in-frame clones and lacks some. The sample shows more than 110,000 clones, roughly 84% of them seen only once. Germline lookup yields CDR1 SGHTA and CDR2 FQGNSA. This CDR3 has 15 amino acids. V shed 5 bases and J shed 3 bases, with 13 bases lying between them. This receptor was obtained from a man between 35 and 55 years old with acute COVID-19. This chain joins TRBV7-2 and TRBJ2-2; D might be TRBD1 (5 bases). Sequencing was performed on PBMCs or T cells enriched from blood (not recorded which). DNA for the CDR3: TGTGCCAGCAGCCCTCCAGCAGGGTACACCGGGGAGCTGTTTTTT. Protein product: CASSPPAGYTGELFF. Supplemented by reference TRBV7-2 and TRBJ2-2, the full variable domain reads GAGVSQSPSNKVTEKGKDVELRCDPISGHTALYWYRQSLGQGLEFLIYFQGNSAPDKSGLPSDRFSAERTGGSVSTLTIQRTQQEDSAVYLCASSPPAGYTGELFFGEGSRLTVL.